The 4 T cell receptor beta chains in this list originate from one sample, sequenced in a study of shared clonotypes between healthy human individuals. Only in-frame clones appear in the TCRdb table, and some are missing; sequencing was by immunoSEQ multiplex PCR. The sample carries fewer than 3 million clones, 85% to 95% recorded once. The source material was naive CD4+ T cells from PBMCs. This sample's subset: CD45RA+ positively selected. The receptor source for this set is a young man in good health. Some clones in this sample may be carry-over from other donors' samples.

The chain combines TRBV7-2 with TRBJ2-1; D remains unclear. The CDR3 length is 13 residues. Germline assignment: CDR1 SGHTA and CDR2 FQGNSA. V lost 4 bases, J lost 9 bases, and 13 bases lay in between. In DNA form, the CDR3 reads TGTGCCAGCAGCTCAATAGGGTTTGCTGAGCAGTTCTTC. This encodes CASSSIGFAEQFF. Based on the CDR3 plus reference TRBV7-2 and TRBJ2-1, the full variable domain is GAGVSQSPSNKVTEKGKDVELRCDPISGHTALYWYRQSLGQGLEFLIYFQGNSAPDKSGLPSDRFSAERTGGSVSTLTIQRTQQEDSAVYLCASSSIGFAEQFFGPGTRLTVL.

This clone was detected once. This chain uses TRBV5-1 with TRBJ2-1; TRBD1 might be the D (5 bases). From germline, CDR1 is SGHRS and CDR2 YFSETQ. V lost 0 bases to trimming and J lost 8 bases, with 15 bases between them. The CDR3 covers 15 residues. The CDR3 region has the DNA TGCGCCAGCAGCTTGGCGCAGGGAATTCTCGATGAGCAGTTCTTC. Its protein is CASSLAQGILDEQFF.

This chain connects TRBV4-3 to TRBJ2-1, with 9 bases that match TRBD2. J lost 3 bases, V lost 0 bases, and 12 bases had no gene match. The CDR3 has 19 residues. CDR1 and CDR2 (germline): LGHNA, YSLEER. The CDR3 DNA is TGCGCCAGCAGCCAAGAATTAGCGCCGGAGCGGGAGGTCTACAATGAGCAGTTCTTC. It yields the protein CASSQELAPEREVYNEQFF.

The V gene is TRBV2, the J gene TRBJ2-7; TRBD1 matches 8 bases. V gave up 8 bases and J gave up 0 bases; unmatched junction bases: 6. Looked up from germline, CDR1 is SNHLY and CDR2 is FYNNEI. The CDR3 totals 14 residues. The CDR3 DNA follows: TGTGCCAGCCATTTCAGGGGGCACTCCTACGAGCAGTACTTC. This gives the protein CASHFRGHSYEQYF.